These T cell receptor beta chains were read from a single sample in a study of blood T cells in healthy people across ages. TCRdb redid the calling of the 5' RACE reads with MiXCR, one entry per CDR3 protein. The table shows roughly 570,000 distinct CDR3 sequences, with 25% to 30% occurring only once. Input material: blood. The receptors shown here come from a woman in her seventies in good health. The CDR3 runs from the conserved cysteine through the conserved F or W. D genes are given only for firm matches. Clone sizes are given selectively: once, few, many, or a class where the clone is expanded.

TRBD2	TRBJ2-1	TRBV9	few	CASSVEASGANEQFF	TGTGCCAGCAGCGTAGAGGCTAGCGGGGCTAATGAGCAGTTCTTC
TRBD2	TRBJ2-3	TRBV7-9	-	CASSHGLAGVLGTDTQYF	TGTGCCAGCAGCCACGGGCTAGCGGGGGTCCTTGGCACAGATACGCAGTATTTT
TRBD1	TRBJ2-7	TRBV11-2	many	CATPGQGLYEQYF	TGTGCCACTCCGGGACAGGGCCTCTACGAGCAGTACTTC
-	TRBJ1-4	TRBV6-1	few	CASRPGRGGGHNEKLFF	TGTGCCAGCAGACCCGGACGGGGGGGAGGCCATAATGAAAAACTGTTTTTT
TRBD2	TRBJ2-7	TRBV2	-	CASSEAPGDYQNEQYF	TGTGCCAGCAGTGAAGCCCCGGGGGACTACCAGAACGAGCAGTACTTC
TRBD2	TRBJ2-2	TRBV6-2/TRBV6-3	few	CASSYSSSRLARSGELFF	TGTGCCAGCAGTTACTCATCGTCCCGACTAGCCCGCTCCGGGGAGCTGTTTTTT
-	TRBJ2-3	TRBV14	once	CASSLLWHTDTQYF	TGTGCCAGCAGCCTCTTGTGGCACACAGATACGCAGTATTTT
TRBD2	TRBJ2-1	TRBV24-1	-	CATSDPAQAGDVNEQFF	TGTGCCACCAGTGACCCCGCCCAAGCGGGGGACGTCAATGAGCAGTTCTTC
-	TRBJ2-7	TRBV18	few	CASSLTGAGYEQYF	TGTGCCAGCTCACTCACGGGGGCCGGCTACGAGCAGTACTTC
-	TRBJ2-3	TRBV6-5	-	CASSYSKAGFSDTQYF	TGTGCCAGCAGTTACTCGAAGGCAGGGTTTTCAGATACGCAGTATTTT
TRBD1	TRBJ2-7	TRBV7-2	-	CASSSSGQVLDF	TGTGCCAGCAGCTCGAGCGGACAGGTTCTCGACTTC
-	TRBJ2-3	TRBV27	few	CASSTSEGGSTDTQYF	TGTGCCAGCAGCACTAGCGAAGGGGGTAGCACAGATACGCAGTATTTT
-	TRBJ1-1	TRBV4-1	-	CASSPKGQAYTEAFF	TGCGCCAGCTCCCCTAAAGGGCAGGCCTACACTGAAGCTTTCTTT
-	TRBJ1-1	TRBV20-1	-	CSASRAGRMNTEAFF	TGCAGTGCTAGTCGGGCAGGTCGCATGAACACTGAAGCTTTCTTT
TRBD2	TRBJ2-5	TRBV5-1	-	CASSLASLAGGMETQYF	TGCGCCAGCAGCTTGGCTTCATTAGCGGGGGGAATGGAGACCCAGTACTTC
-	TRBJ1-6	TRBV15	few	CATSEGKISPLHF	TGTGCCACCAGCGAGGGGAAGATCTCACCCCTCCACTTT
-	TRBJ2-7	TRBV6-5	few	CASSFSYRPPYEQYF	TGTGCCAGCAGTTTTTCCTACAGACCTCCCTACGAGCAGTACTTC
TRBD2	TRBJ2-3	TRBV4-1	few	CASRPTSGDTDTQYF	TGCGCCAGCAGACCGACTAGCGGTGACACAGATACGCAGTATTTT
-	TRBJ2-3	TRBV5-5	few	CASSLIGASLSDTQYF	TGTGCCAGCAGCTTGATAGGGGCGAGCCTCTCAGATACGCAGTATTTT
TRBD2	TRBJ2-5	TRBV6-2/TRBV6-3	-	CASSSGRYQETQYF	TGTGCCAGCTCAAGCGGGAGGTACCAAGAGACCCAGTACTTC
-	TRBJ1-1	TRBV15	once	CATSRDRGSNTEAFF	TGTGCCACCAGCAGAGATCGGGGTTCGAACACTGAAGCTTTCTTT
-	TRBJ1-5	TRBV6-4	-	CASSEGHSLGPQHF	TGTGCCAGCAGTGAGGGACACTCGCTGGGGCCCCAGCATTTT
-	TRBJ1-2	TRBV20-1	-	CSALGGNYGHTF	TGCAGTGCGTTGGGGGGGAACTATGGCCACACCTTC
-	TRBJ1-1	TRBV5-1	-	CASSPGAGSKDTEAFF	TGCGCCAGCAGCCCGGGGGCAGGGAGTAAGGACACTGAAGCTTTCTTT
TRBD2	TRBJ2-3	TRBV29-1	-	CSPGAIAGSTDTQYF	TGCAGCCCCGGGGCTATAGCGGGGAGCACAGATACGCAGTATTTT
-	TRBJ1-2	TRBV4-3	hyperexpanded	CASSQESGFTNYGYTF	TGCGCCAGCAGCCAAGAATCCGGCTTTACTAACTATGGCTACACCTTC
-	TRBJ2-2	TRBV24-1	-	CATSDSDSPGELFF	TGTGCCACCAGTGATTCCGACAGTCCCGGGGAGCTGTTTTTT
-	TRBJ2-3	TRBV20-1	-	CSASSGREQYF	TGCAGTGCTAGTTCGGGTAGGGAGCAGTATTTT
-	TRBJ2-5	TRBV5-1	-	CASSFLTSQETQYF	TGCGCCAGCAGCTTCTTGACTAGCCAAGAGACCCAGTACTTC
-	TRBJ1-1	TRBV19	-	CASSTGAGWNTEAFF	TGTGCCAGTAGTACGGGGGCTGGTTGGAACACTGAAGCTTTCTTT
-	TRBJ1-2	TRBV15	-	CATSRALESFYGYTF	TGTGCCACCAGCAGAGCGTTGGAAAGTTTCTATGGCTACACCTTC
-	TRBJ1-2	TRBV20-1	few	CSASGREANYGYTF	TGCAGTGCTAGTGGCAGAGAAGCTAACTATGGCTACACCTTC
-	TRBJ2-3	TRBV7-9	few	CASSFRQAETDTQYF	TGTGCCAGCAGCTTCAGACAGGCCGAGACAGATACGCAGTATTTT
TRBD1	TRBJ2-6	TRBV12-3/TRBV12-4	-	CASSPRTGGPSGANVLTF	TGTGCCAGCAGTCCTCGGACAGGGGGCCCCTCTGGGGCCAACGTCCTGACTTTC
TRBD2	TRBJ2-1	TRBV20-1	-	CSAQLAGTQGFF	TGCAGTGCCCAGTTAGCGGGGACCCAGGGGTTCTTC
-	TRBJ2-7	TRBV7-2	-	CASSSGGAAEQYF	TGTGCCAGCAGCTCCGGCGGCGCGGCCGAGCAGTACTTC
-	TRBJ1-5	TRBV5-1	few	CASSLQGLNNQPQHF	TGCGCCAGCAGCTTGCAAGGGTTGAACAATCAGCCCCAGCATTTT
-	TRBJ1-5	TRBV20-1	few	CSVGQPQHF	TGCAGTGTGGGTCAGCCCCAGCATTTT
-	TRBJ1-1	TRBV6-5	few	CASSYRESGPNTEAFF	TGTGCCAGCAGTTACAGGGAATCGGGCCCGAACACTGAAGCTTTCTTT
-	TRBJ2-3	TRBV20-1	-	CSATRGVSTDTQYF	TGCAGTGCTACTAGGGGGGTTAGCACAGATACGCAGTATTTT
-	TRBJ2-1	TRBV19	-	CASSTFTRYNEQFF	TGTGCCAGCTCTACATTCACCCGATACAATGAGCAGTTCTTC
-	TRBJ2-6	TRBV5-1	few	CACSSLSGANVLTF	TGCGCCTGCAGCTCTTTATCTGGGGCCAACGTCCTGACTTTC
-	TRBJ1-1	TRBV20-1	few	CSASGTGGTEAFF	TGCAGTGCTAGTGGAACAGGAGGGACTGAAGCTTTCTTT
TRBD1	TRBJ2-7	TRBV20-1	many	CSARGQGSYEQYF	TGCAGTGCTAGGGGACAGGGATCCTACGAGCAGTACTTC
-	TRBJ1-1	TRBV18	few	CASSPEWGLTEAFF	TGTGCCAGCTCACCGGAATGGGGGCTCACTGAAGCTTTCTTT
TRBD1	TRBJ1-3	TRBV5-1	few	CASRSTGTGADTIYF	TGCGCCAGCAGAAGTACCGGGACAGGGGCTGACACCATATATTTT
TRBD2	TRBJ2-5	TRBV20-1	-	CSATLTSGGARETQYF	TGCAGTGCTACATTGACTAGCGGGGGGGCTAGGGAGACCCAGTACTTC
-	TRBJ1-4	TRBV7-6	few	CASSRTYASEKLFF	TGTGCCAGCAGCCGGACGTACGCTAGTGAAAAACTGTTTTTT
-	TRBJ2-2	TRBV29-1	few	CSVDSWGNGELFF	TGCAGCGTTGACTCGTGGGGTAACGGGGAGCTGTTTTTT
-	TRBJ1-2	TRBV29-1	-	CSVGDLGYGYTF	TGCAGCGTAGGGGACCTTGGCTATGGCTACACCTTC
-	TRBJ1-1	TRBV7-2	few	CASSVSGALGHTEAFF	TGTGCCAGCAGCGTCTCCGGGGCCCTAGGGCACACTGAAGCTTTCTTT
-	TRBJ1-1	TRBV28	many	CASSPDFNTEAFF	TGTGCCAGCAGTCCGGACTTTAACACTGAAGCTTTCTTT
-	TRBJ2-4	TRBV3-1	few	CASSQDSRPQLQYF	TGTGCCAGCAGCCAAGATTCGCGACCCCAACTTCAGTACTTC
-	TRBJ1-2	TRBV27	-	CASSFMGEGYTF	TGTGCCAGCAGTTTTATGGGGGAAGGCTACACCTTC
-	TRBJ2-5	TRBV7-2	-	CASSPRGVGGEQYF	TGTGCCAGCAGCCCTAGGGGGGTTGGTGGGGAGCAGTACTTC